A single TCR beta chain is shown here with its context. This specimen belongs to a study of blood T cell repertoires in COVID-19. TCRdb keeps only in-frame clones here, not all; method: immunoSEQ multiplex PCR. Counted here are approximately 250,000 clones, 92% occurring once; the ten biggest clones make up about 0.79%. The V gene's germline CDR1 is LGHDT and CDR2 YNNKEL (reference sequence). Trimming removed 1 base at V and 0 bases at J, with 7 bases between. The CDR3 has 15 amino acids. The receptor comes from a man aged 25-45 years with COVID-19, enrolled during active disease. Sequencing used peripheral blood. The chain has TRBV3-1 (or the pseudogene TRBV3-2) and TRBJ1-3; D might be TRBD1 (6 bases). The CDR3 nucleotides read TGTGCCAGCAGCCAAGCCAGGGGCTCTGGAAACACCATATATTTT. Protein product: CASSQARGSGNTIYF.